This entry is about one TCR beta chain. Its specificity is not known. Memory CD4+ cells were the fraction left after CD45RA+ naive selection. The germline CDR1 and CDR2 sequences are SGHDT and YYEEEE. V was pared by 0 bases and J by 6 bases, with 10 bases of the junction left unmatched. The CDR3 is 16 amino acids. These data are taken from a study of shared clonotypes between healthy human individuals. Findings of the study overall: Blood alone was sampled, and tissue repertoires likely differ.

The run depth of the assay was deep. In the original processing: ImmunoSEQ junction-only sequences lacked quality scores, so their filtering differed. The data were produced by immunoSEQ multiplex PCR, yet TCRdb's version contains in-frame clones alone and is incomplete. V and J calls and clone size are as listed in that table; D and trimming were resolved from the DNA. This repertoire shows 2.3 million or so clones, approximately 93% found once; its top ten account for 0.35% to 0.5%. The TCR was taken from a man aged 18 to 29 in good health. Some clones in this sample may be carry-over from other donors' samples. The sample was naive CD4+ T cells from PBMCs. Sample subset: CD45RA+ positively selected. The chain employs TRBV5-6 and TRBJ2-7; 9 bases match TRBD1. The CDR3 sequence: CASSLVGQGRIGEQYF. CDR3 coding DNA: TGTGCCAGCAGCTTGGTCGGACAGGGGAGGATTGGCGAGCAGTACTTC.